These 11 T cell receptor beta chains originate from one sample sequenced in a study of blood T cells in healthy people across ages. Through a sample-barcoded 5' primer and a J-beta primer mix, a second PCR was run for roughly 6 to 11 cycles. TCRdb analysed the 5' RACE reads with MiXCR anew, one entry per CDR3 protein. This table has approximately 800,000 distinct CDR3 sequences, roughly 34% appearing once. Material for sequencing was blood. Receptors were obtained from a man aged 18 to 29 in good health.

The chain employs TRBV5-1 and TRBJ2-7; D may be TRBD2 (6 bases). The CDR3 spans 13 residues. V was shortened by 5 bases and J by 3 bases, with 12 bases between the two germline ends. Germline CDR1 is SGHRS and CDR2 is YFSETQ. DNA for the CDR3: TGCGCCAGCAGGGTTGGAGGGGACTACGAGCAGTACTTC. Amino acids: CASRVGGDYEQYF.

This clonotype was seen more than once but under ten times. This chain uses TRBV7-2 with TRBJ2-5, with D unclear. This CDR3 spans 12 amino acids. The ends were cut back, 5 bases at V and 11 bases at J, with 15 bases in the middle. Per the germline V gene, CDR1 is SGHTA and CDR2 is FQGNSA. DNA for the CDR3: TGTGCCAGCAGCATACAGATCGGTGAGCAGTACTTC. Protein: CASSIQIGEQYF.

The rearrangement uses TRBV19 and TRBJ2-1; D not resolved. Per the germline V gene, CDR1 is LNHDA and CDR2 is SQIVND (reference sequence). V lost 11 bases, J lost 7 bases, and 24 bases lay in between. The CDR3 consists of 15 residues. CDR3 sequence reads: CAAPPVPGFRNEQFF. CDR3 coding DNA: TGTGCCGCCCCGCCGGTTCCAGGATTCAGGAATGAGCAGTTCTTC.

This chain links TRBV14 with TRBJ2-7; 7 bases map to TRBD1. Germline loops: CDR1 SGHDN, CDR2 FVKESK. V dropped 9 bases and J dropped 3; count of bases not matched to a gene: 14. The CDR3 totals 15 residues. CDR3 loop: CASSSRTGGDYEQYF. The CDR3 nucleotides are TGTGCCAGTAGCTCCCGGACAGGAGGCGACTACGAGCAGTACTTC. Filled out from reference TRBV14 and TRBJ2-7, the complete variable domain reads EAGVTQFPSHSVIEKGQTVTLRCDPISGHDNLYWYRRVMGKEIKFLLHFVKESKQDESGMPNNRFLAERTGGTYSTLKVQPAELEDSGVYFCASSSRTGGDYEQYFGPGTRLTVT.

This clonotype was observed a few times. The chain combines TRBV6-5 with TRBJ1-6; 10 nucleotides align to TRBD1. CDR1 and CDR2 (germline): MNHEY, SVGAGI. The V gene end was trimmed by 4 bases and the J gene end by 6 bases; junction bases not matched to a gene: 18. This CDR3 region has 20 residues. CDR3 nucleotides: TGTGCCAGCAGTTTACTAGCCCCGATGGAGAGACAGGGGGCTAATTCACCCCTCCACTTT. Its protein product is CASSLLAPMERQGANSPLHF.

There are a few counts of this clonotype. The genes are TRBV7-9 and TRBJ1-1, with D possibly matching TRBD1 (5 bases). Deletions cut 4 bases from V and 5 bases from J, with 14 bases between. From germline, CDR1 is SEHNR and CDR2 FQNEAQ (reference sequence). The CDR3 totals 14 residues. Here the CDR3 reads CASSSSGVGTEAFF. CDR3 in DNA: TGTGCCAGCAGCTCCTCGGGGGTAGGGACTGAAGCTTTCTTT.

This clonotype was detected only a few times. The chain couples TRBV4-1 to TRBJ1-5, with D tentatively TRBD1 (6 bases). Germline V CDR1 and CDR2: MGHRA, YSYEKL. CDR3 size: 16 residues. The ends were cut back, 1 base at V and 1 base at J, with 11 bases in the middle. CDR3 region: CASSQVPGASNQPQHF. The CDR3 DNA is TGCGCCAGCAGCCAAGTGCCAGGGGCGAGCAATCAGCCCCAGCATTTT.

For this clonotype: A much more abundant neighbour one base away suggests this may be a read error. V is TRBV12-3 or TRBV12-4 and J is TRBJ2-1; D possibly corresponds to TRBD1 (5 bases). Trimming removed 7 bases at V and 6 bases at J, with 19 bases between. This CDR3 is 15 amino acids long. The CDR3 reads CASNRQRGDTNEQFF. The CDR3 DNA is TGTGCCAGCAACCGACAGCGTGGCGACACCAATGAGCAGTTCTTC.

The genes are TRBV7-8 and TRBJ1-5; D might be TRBD1 (5 bases). CDR3 size: 16 residues. The V gene lost 2 bases and the J gene lost 6 bases, with 17 bases spanning the gap. The germline V gene encodes CDR1 SGHVS and CDR2 FQNEAQ. CDR3 nucleotides: TGTGCCAGCAGCTTACTGGCAGGGTCGAAGAGTCAGCCCCAGCATTTT. The encoded protein is CASSLLAGSKSQPQHF.

The rearrangement joins TRBV6-6 to TRBJ1-1; no definite D call. The CDR3 contains 11 residues. The V and J ends lost 6 bases and 8 bases respectively, with 10 bases between them. Germline CDR1 MNHNY, CDR2 SVGAGI (reference sequence). CDR3 protein: CASRRGYEAFF. CDR3 in DNA: TGTGCCAGCAGACGGGGATACGAAGCTTTCTTT.

The gene calls are TRBV12-3 or TRBV12-4 and TRBJ1-1, with a weak D call TRBD1 (5 bases). The CDR3 has 11 residues. The ends were cut back, 5 bases at V and 10 bases at J, with 11 bases in the middle. CDR3 coding DNA: TGTGCCAGCAGTCCCCGGGGCGGAGCTTTCTTT. This gives the protein CASSPRGGAFF.